Each of the 27 T cell receptor beta chains below was sequenced from the same sample in a study of CD8+CD57+ T cells in acquired aplastic anemia. TCR beta VDJ combinations and CDR3 sequences were profiled from genomic DNA. MiXCR, applied by TCRdb to the reads, yields one record per CDR3 protein. In the table there are about 81,000 distinct CDR3 sequences, approximately 46% of which are singletons. The source material was sorted CD4+, CD8+, or CD8+CD57+ T cells (not recorded which) from PBMCs. These receptors originate from a human donor in good health, serving as a control.

This clonotype was seen repeatedly, ten times or more. The chain has TRBV20-1 and TRBJ2-7; TRBD2 might be the D (6 bases). This CDR3 is built from 13 residues. The V gene's germline CDR1 is DFQATT and CDR2 SNEGSKA (reference sequence). V was trimmed by 3 bases and J by 4 bases, leaving 13 bases between them. CDR3: CSASGGSRYEQYF. As DNA, the CDR3 is TGCAGTGCTAGTGGGGGGAGTCGGTACGAGCAGTACTTC.

This clonotype was detected many times. This sequence joins TRBV7-9 and TRBJ1-6; 7 nucleotides match TRBD1. CDR3 length: 15 amino acids. Trimming at V came to 5 bases and at J to 0 bases, leaving 1 base not matched to a gene. Germline V gives CDR1 SEHNR, CDR2 FQNEAQ (reference sequence). CDR3 region: CASSPGGSYNSPLHF. CDR3 sequence (DNA): TGTGCCAGCAGCCCAGGGGGCTCCTATAATTCACCCCTCCACTTT.

The CDR3 loop reads CAISESGQGDGYTF. The CDR3 bases are TGTGCCATCAGTGAGTCGGGACAGGGAGATGGCTACACCTTC. The chain has TRBV10-3 and TRBJ1-2; 9 bases align to TRBD1. The germline gives CDR1 ENHRY, CDR2 SYGVKD. The V segment lost 0 bases and the J segment 6 bases; nucleotides outside the gene matches: 2. The length of the CDR3 is 14 residues.

In the case of this clonotype: Here the CDR3 omits its conserved ending phenylalanine or tryptophan, so a read error is the likely source. The DNA is omitted, as the CDR3 cannot be located on it reliably, and the CDR3 follows TCRdb's listing. This chain's CDR3 is CASSVAGGENY. The chain links TRBV9 to TRBJ2-3; the listed D gene, TRBD1, was not tested against the DNA. Germline loops: CDR1 SGDLS, CDR2 YYNGEE. The CDR3 is 11 amino acids long, termini counted.

This clonotype was seen repeatedly, ten times or more. The genes are TRBV7-9 and TRBJ1-1; 8 bases are a match to TRBD1. J was trimmed by 4 bases and V by 5 bases; bases with no gene match: 6. This CDR3 contains 14 residues. The germline gives CDR1 SEHNR, CDR2 FQNEAQ (reference sequence). The CDR3 sequence is CASSAVTGGTEAFF. The CDR3 DNA sequence: TGTGCCAGCAGCGCGGTTACAGGGGGCACTGAAGCTTTCTTT.

On this clonotype: Mismatch with germline at one junction end may stem from a read error. This chain connects TRBV15 to TRBJ2-7; 8 nucleotides match TRBD2. CDR3 length: 18 residues. Germline assignment: CDR1 LNHNV and CDR2 YYDKDF (reference sequence). CDR3 sequence reads: CAASSQPDAGGYSYEQYF. CDR3 bases: TGTGCCGCCAGCAGCCAACCCGACGCGGGGGGCTACTCCTACGAGCAGTACTTC. Full variable domain (outside the CDR3, taken from reference TRBV15 and TRBJ2-7): DAMVIQNPRYQVTQFGKPVTLSCSQTLNHNVMYWYQQKSSQAPKLLFHYYDKDFNNEADTPDNFQSRRPNTSFCFLDIRSPGLGDTAMYLCAASSQPDAGGYSYEQYFGPGTRLTVT.

This clonotype was recorded a few times. The gene calls are TRBV12-3 or TRBV12-4 and TRBJ2-1; D might be TRBD2 (6 bases). Trimming took off 4 bases at V and 5 bases at J, with 18 bases between the two ends. The CDR3 runs 16 residues. The chain's CDR3 is CASSSGGMGPDNEQFF. For the CDR3, the DNA is TGTGCCAGCAGTTCTGGGGGGATGGGGCCGGACAATGAGCAGTTCTTC.

This clonotype has a count of ten or more. In DNA form, the CDR3 reads TGTGCCAGCAGCTTAGAGGGCGACAGGGTCGGTGAGCAGTTCTTC. This gives the protein CASSLEGDRVGEQFF. J is TRBJ2-1 and V is TRBV7-6, with 7 bases identical to TRBD1. Germline V lookup: CDR1 SGHVS, CDR2 FNYEAQ. J lost 9 bases, V lost 1 base, and 9 bases had no gene match. The CDR3 spans 15 residues.

This clonotype was observed a handful of times. The chain has TRBV25-1 and TRBJ2-5, with D possibly called TRBD1 or TRBD2 (5 bases each). There are 17 residues in the CDR3. Germline V lookup: CDR1 MGHDK, CDR2 SYGVNS. Trimming took off 5 bases at V and 4 bases at J, with 23 bases between the two ends. The CDR3 loop is CASSFTPSGPEGETQYF. CDR3 coding DNA: TGTGCCAGCAGTTTTACACCCTCGGGGCCCGAGGGAGAGACCCAGTACTTC.

The V call is TRBV6-5, the J call TRBJ2-3, with D perhaps given as TRBD1 or TRBD2 (6 bases each). The CDR3 extends over 15 amino acids. CDR1 and CDR2 (germline): MNHEY, SVGAGI. V gave up 2 bases and J gave up 5 bases, with 14 bases separating them. This chain's CDR3 is CASSYIGGRGDTQYF. The CDR3 DNA reads as TGTGCCAGCAGTTACATCGGGGGCCGAGGAGATACGCAGTATTTT.

V gene TRBV10-2 combines with J gene TRBJ1-2; 7 nucleotides line up with TRBD1. CDR1 and CDR2 from the germline V gene are WSHSY and SAAADI. CDR3 length: 12 amino acids. The V segment lost 3 bases and the J segment 6 bases; nucleotides outside the gene matches: 1. Written as DNA, the CDR3 is TGCGCCAGCAGTGACACAGGGGATGGCTACACCTTC. Protein sequence: CASSDTGDGYTF.

A remark on this clonotype: The junction departs from the called germline gene at one end, perhaps through a read error. The chain couples TRBV25-1 to TRBJ2-3; 10 positions match TRBD1. The CDR3 has 13 residues. Per germline, CDR1 MGHDK and CDR2 SYGVNS. As DNA, the CDR3 is TGTGCCAGCAGTGAAGATTCCGGGACAGGGGATTGGTTT. Translating it yields CASSEDSGTGDWF.

This clonotype was seen a few times. The genes are TRBV12-3 or TRBV12-4 and TRBJ2-1; the D gene could be TRBD1 or TRBD2 (5 bases each). CDR3 length equals 15 residues. With 1 base removed from V and 8 bases from J, the gap between germline ends came to 15 bases. The CDR3 spells CASSLGGGVRDEQFF. DNA of the CDR3: TGTGCCAGCAGTTTAGGTGGGGGAGTGAGGGATGAGCAGTTCTTC.

To note about this clonotype: A read error is likely, as this CDR3 ends without the conserved phenylalanine or tryptophan. V usage is TRBV29-1 and J usage is TRBJ1-4; D is uncertain. The CDR3 is made up of 14 amino acids. V dropped 5 bases and J dropped 4 bases, with 14 bases sitting between them. Germline V CDR1 and CDR2: SQVTM, ANQGSEA. DNA of the CDR3: TGCAGCGTTCGGGGAATAACTAGTAATGAAAAACTGTTTTTA. Translating it yields CSVRGITSNEKLFL.

CDR3 sequence (DNA): TGTGCCAGCAGATCACGGGATAATTCACCCCTCCACTTT. Protein: CASRSRDNSPLHF. The V and J genes are TRBV7-2 and TRBJ1-6; D unresolved. The CDR3 is 13 residues long. Trimming removed 6 bases at V and 5 bases at J, with 8 bases between. The germline V gene encodes CDR1 SGHTA and CDR2 FQGNSA.

This sequence joins TRBV20-1 and TRBJ2-7, with TRBD2 matching 7 bases. The CDR3 contains 15 residues. V lost 0 bases, J lost 4 bases, and 9 bases stayed unmatched. Germline CDR1 reads DFQATT; CDR2 reads SNEGSKA (reference sequence). The CDR3 coding sequence is TGCAGTGCTAGAGATCATACTAGCGCGGATTACGAGCAGTACTTC. This gives the protein CSARDHTSADYEQYF.

This sequence joins TRBV7-2 and TRBJ2-7; weak D call: TRBD1 (5 bases). Germline V lookup: CDR1 SGHTA, CDR2 FQGNSA. The CDR3 covers 15 residues. Trimming pared 7 bases from V and 3 bases from J, leaving 19 bases between. DNA of the CDR3: TGTGCCAGCAACTCAACCCTCCAGGGTTTCTACGAGCAGTACTTC. It encodes CASNSTLQGFYEQYF.

This clonotype has a count of ten or more. The CDR3 end shows no conserved phenylalanine or tryptophan, and so a read error is likely. Because the CDR3's place on the DNA is in doubt, the DNA is left out and the CDR3 is given as listed by TCRdb. J is TRBJ2-7 and V is TRBV6-6. Germline loops: CDR1 MNHNY, CDR2 SVGAGI (reference sequence). With termini counted, the CDR3 has 9 amino acids. This chain's CDR3 is CASSFAALL.

In this sample, this clonotype turned up a few times. At one of its ends the junction is not consistent with the germline gene, which may arise from a read error. The V call is TRBV25-1, the J call TRBJ2-2, with TRBD2 matching 14 bases. The V gene's germline CDR1 is MGHDK and CDR2 SYGVNS. This CDR3 contains 16 residues. CDR3 DNA sequence: TGTGCCAGCACTGGGACTAGCGGGAGTTGGACCGGGGAGCTGCTTTTT. This translates into CASTGTSGSWTGELLF.

This clonotype has ten or more counts. J is TRBJ1-1 and V is TRBV11-3; 8 bases map to TRBD1. The CDR3 runs 15 residues. CDR1 and CDR2 (germline): SGHNT, YENEEA. V lost 4 bases to trimming and J lost 6 bases; unmatched junction nucleotides: 10. This CDR3 reads CASSSGQGEIAEAFF. The CDR3 region has the DNA TGTGCCAGCAGCTCCGGACAGGGCGAAATCGCTGAAGCTTTCTTT. The full variable domain, its missing parts supplied by reference TRBV11-3 and TRBJ1-1, is EAGVVQSPRYKIIEKKQPVAFWCNPISGHNTLYWYLQNLGQGPELLIRYENEEAVDDSQLPKDRFSAERLKGVDSTLKIQPAELGDSAVYLCASSSGQGEIAEAFFGQGTRLTVV.

In this sample, this clonotype turned up many times. This chain uses TRBV2 with TRBJ1-1; possible D gene TRBD1, 5 bases. Per germline, CDR1 SNHLY and CDR2 FYNNEI. The CDR3 consists of 15 residues. With 0 bases removed from V and 1 base from J, the gap between germline ends came to 9 bases. For the CDR3, the DNA is TGTGCCAGCAGTGAAGCGAGGGGACGGAACACTGAAGCTTTCTTT. Translated: CASSEARGRNTEAFF.

This chain's CDR3 is CASSQDTSGSYEQYF. The CDR3 DNA follows: TGTGCCAGCAGCCAAGATACCAGCGGGAGTTACGAGCAGTACTTC. The chain carries TRBV4-2 and TRBJ2-7; 8 nucleotides align to TRBD2. The germline CDR1 and CDR2 sequences are LGHNA and YNFKEQ. CDR3 length equals 15 residues. Trimming at V came to 0 bases and at J to 4 bases, leaving 5 bases not matched to a gene.

This clonotype came up once. The rearrangement links TRBV20-1 to TRBJ2-3, with unresolved D. Germline CDR1 reads DFQATT; CDR2 reads SNEGSKA (reference sequence). The CDR3 consists of 10 residues. Trimming took off 5 bases at V and 4 bases at J, with 4 bases between the two ends. CDR3 residues: CSALSDTQYF. The CDR3 DNA reads TGCAGTGCTTTGTCAGATACGCAGTATTTT.

The chain is built from TRBV10-2 and TRBJ2-7; possible D gene TRBD2, 5 bases. Germline values: CDR1 WSHSY, CDR2 SAAADI. This CDR3 has 12 residues. V was shortened by 2 bases and J by 7 bases, with 9 bases between the two germline ends. CDR3 sequence (DNA): TGCGCCAGCAGTGAGCCGCGGAGGGAGCAGTACTTC. This sequence encodes CASSEPRREQYF.

The chain couples TRBV7-6 to TRBJ2-1; 8 nucleotides match TRBD2. This CDR3 is built from 15 residues. V was clipped by 8 bases and J by 9 bases; unmatched bases: 15. Germline CDR1 SGHVS, CDR2 FNYEAQ. The CDR3 coding sequence is TGTGCCAGCGGCATTCTAGCGGGCGAGGGGGGTGAGCAGTTCTTC. Its translation is CASGILAGEGGEQFF.

The rearrangement uses TRBV20-1 and TRBJ2-7, with D unresolved. The V and J ends lost 0 bases and 3 bases respectively, with 12 bases between them. This CDR3 contains 14 residues. The germline V gene has CDR1 DFQATT and CDR2 SNEGSKA (reference sequence). CDR3 in DNA: TGCAGTGCTAGAGATCCGGGTGAGATCTACGAGCAGTACTTC. This codes for CSARDPGEIYEQYF.

V is TRBV25-1 and J is TRBJ1-2; 7 bases are a match to TRBD1. J was trimmed by 4 bases and V by 4 bases; bases with no gene match: 12. Germline lookup yields CDR1 MGHDK and CDR2 SYGVNS. This CDR3 is built from 16 residues. The CDR3 nucleotides read TGTGCCAGCAGTGCACCAGGCGCGACAGGGACCTATGGCTACACCTTC. Its protein product is CASSAPGATGTYGYTF.